This T cell receptor beta chain comes out of a study of T cell responses to AZD1222 COVID-19 vaccine. CDR1 MNHEY and CDR2 SVGAGI come from the germline V gene. The CDR3 totals 13 residues. V lost 0 bases and J 4 bases, leaving 7 bases between the germline ends. Repertoires were generated with immunoSEQ multiplex PCR, while TCRdb's copy carries only in-frame clones and drops some. Of about 39,000 clones in the sample, just over 85% were seen once. This sequence originates from an adult who received the MenACWY meningococcal vaccine as a control. The gene calls are TRBV6-5 and TRBJ2-7; D is uncertain. Sequences were derived from peripheral blood, sampled 28 days after the second dose of the MenACWY control vaccine. The CDR3 reads CASSYSGQYEQYF. The CDR3 nucleotides are TGTGCCAGCAGTTACTCTGGGCAGTACGAGCAGTACTTC.